Listed below are T cell receptor beta chains from one sample, sequenced in a study of blood T cell repertoires in COVID-19. TCRdb's copy holds only in-frame clones and misses some; the assay was immunoSEQ multiplex PCR. The top ten hold around 4% of the sample, which has more than 300,000 clones, about nine tenths seen once. Sequencing was performed on PBMCs or T cells enriched from blood (not recorded which). These receptors were taken from a man aged 30 to 39 who had recovered from COVID-19. CDR3s include the opening cysteine and the closing phenylalanine or tryptophan. The D gene is left open where the match is weak. Only part of the rows carry a size: once, few, many, or a class if the clone is expanded.

d_call	v_call	j_call	clone_size	cdr3_aa	cdr3_nt
NA	TRBV14	TRBJ1-5	NA	CASSSPGTPQHF	TGTGCCAGCAGCTCCCCTGGGACACCCCAGCATTTT
TRBD2	TRBV19	TRBJ2-7	NA	CASSPSGASYEQYF	TGTGCCAGTAGCCCTAGCGGGGCGTCCTACGAGCAGTACTTC
TRBD2	TRBV2	TRBJ2-1	many	CASRGTSGPHNEQFF	TGTGCCAGCAGGGGGACTAGCGGGCCTCACAATGAGCAGTTCTTC
TRBD2	TRBV24-1	TRBJ2-1	NA	CATSDFGSGSDEQFF	TGTGCCACCAGTGATTTTGGTAGCGGGAGCGATGAGCAGTTCTTC
NA	TRBV5-1	TRBJ1-6	NA	CASSSDSNSPLHF	TGCGCCAGCAGCTCGGACAGTAATTCACCCCTCCACTTT
NA	TRBV11-3	TRBJ1-1	few	CASSLGQYGAFF	TGTGCCAGCAGCTTAGGTCAGTACGGGGCTTTCTTT
TRBD1	TRBV19	TRBJ2-5	NA	CASNDRDRGQETQYF	TGTGCCAGCAACGACCGGGACAGGGGTCAAGAGACCCAGTACTTC
NA	TRBV11-2	TRBJ2-2	NA	CASSLPRVMGTGELFF	TGTGCCAGCAGCTTACCTCGGGTTATGGGTACCGGGGAGCTGTTTTTT
NA	TRBV6-5	TRBJ1-5	NA	CASSYGPDSHQPQHF	TGTGCCAGCAGTTACGGCCCGGACAGTCACCAGCCCCAGCATTTT
TRBD1	TRBV5-1	TRBJ2-3	NA	CASSSALTGPTDTQYF	TGCGCCAGCAGCTCAGCCCTGACAGGGCCTACAGATACGCAGTATTTT
TRBD2	TRBV18	TRBJ2-3	NA	CASSPFLAGASTDTQYF	TGTGCCAGCTCACCATTCCTAGCGGGAGCTAGCACAGATACGCAGTATTTT
NA	TRBV21-1	TRBJ1-1	NA	CASSKKNPPVGRANAEAFF	TGTGCCAGCAGCAAAAAAAATCCCCCCGTCGGCAGGGCCAATGCTGAAGCTTTCTTT
TRBD2	TRBV5-1	TRBJ2-7	NA	CASSPDGGPTSGGYF	TGCGCCAGCAGCCCCGACGGGGGGCCGACTAGCGGGGGATACTTC
NA	TRBV5-1	TRBJ1-4	NA	CASSLMTANEKLFF	TGCGCCAGCAGCTTGATGACAGCTAATGAAAAACTGTTTTTT
NA	TRBV28	TRBJ2-7	NA	CASYPGNRERYQQYF	TGTGCCAGTTATCCCGGGAACAGGGAACGTTATCAGCAGTACTTC
NA	TRBV10-3	TRBJ1-1	NA	CAIRSGRPNTEAFF	TGTGCCATCAGGAGTGGGAGGCCGAACACTGAAGCTTTCTTT
NA	TRBV10-2	TRBJ2-5	NA	CASSKENQETQYF	TGCGCCAGCAGTAAGGAGAACCAAGAGACCCAGTACTTC
TRBD2	TRBV5-4	TRBJ2-3	NA	CASSRPQLSGSRGDTQYF	TGTGCCAGCAGCCGTCCCCAGCTTAGCGGGAGCAGGGGGGATACGCAGTATTTT
NA	TRBV28	TRBJ2-2	NA	CASSPLPGAGELFF	TGTGCCAGCAGTCCGCTCCCGGGGGCCGGGGAGCTGTTTTTT
TRBD2	TRBV19	TRBJ2-5	NA	CASSIGGARQTQYF	TGTGCCAGTAGTATCGGGGGGGCACGCCAGACCCAGTACTTC
NA	TRBV9	TRBJ1-2	NA	CASSVRGYGYTF	TGTGCCAGCAGCGTACGGGGGTATGGCTACACCTTC
NA	TRBV7-7	TRBJ1-4	NA	CASSPSQGNNEKLFF	TGTGCTAGCAGCCCGAGTCAGGGGAATAATGAAAAACTGTTTTTT
TRBD2	TRBV11-3	TRBJ2-7	NA	CASSLSLAGGRYEQYF	TGTGCCAGCAGCTTATCACTAGCGGGAGGACGCTACGAGCAGTACTTC
NA	TRBV10-3	TRBJ1-2	NA	CATDTANYGYTF	TGTGCCACCGACACGGCTAACTATGGCTACACCTTC
TRBD2	TRBV7-8	TRBJ2-7	NA	CASSSSGTSVITYEQYF	TGTGCCAGCAGCTCCTCCGGGACTAGCGTAATTACCTACGAGCAGTACTTC
TRBD1	TRBV10-2	TRBJ1-1	NA	CASSEFRQGHTEAFF	TGCGCCAGCAGTGAGTTTCGACAGGGTCACACTGAAGCTTTCTTT
NA	TRBV14	TRBJ1-1	once	CASSQDGMTVEETNTEAFF	TGTGCCAGCAGCCAAGATGGAATGACCGTTGAGGAGACGAACACTGAAGCTTTCTTT
NA	TRBV28	TRBJ1-4	NA	CASSLSTATNEKLFF	TGTGCCAGCAGTTTATCGACAGCAACTAATGAAAAACTGTTTTTT
NA	TRBV7-8	TRBJ1-3	NA	CASSLDRDSGNTIYF	TGTGCCAGCAGCTTAGACAGGGACTCTGGAAACACCATATATTTT
NA	TRBV20-1	TRBJ2-3	NA	CSASKSNEWWGQGTDTQYF	TGCAGTGCTAGTAAATCGAATGAGTGGTGGGGGCAGGGCACAGATACGCAGTATTTT
NA	TRBV5-6	TRBJ2-3	NA	CASSLVQTDTQYF	TGTGCCAGCAGCTTGGTACAGACAGATACGCAGTATTTT
NA	TRBV5-1	TRBJ2-3	few	CASSIRDSTDTQYF	TGCGCCAGCAGCATCCGGGACTCCACAGATACGCAGTATTTT
TRBD1	TRBV18	TRBJ2-1	NA	CATTGTGNNNEQFF	TGTGCCACCACCGGGACAGGGAACAACAATGAGCAGTTCTTC
TRBD2	TRBV5-1	TRBJ2-3	NA	CASSGQLAGGPRVTTDTQYF	TGCGCCAGCAGCGGGCAACTAGCGGGGGGGCCCAGGGTAACAACAGATACGCAGTATTTT
TRBD1	TRBV2	TRBJ2-6	few	CASSTGTGTGANVLTF	TGTGCCAGCAGCACCGGGACAGGGACTGGGGCCAACGTCCTGACTTTC
NA	TRBV4-1	TRBJ1-5	NA	CASSQAGRYSNQPQHF	TGCGCCAGCAGCCAAGCGGGTCGCTATAGCAATCAGCCCCAGCATTTT
NA	TRBV6-5	TRBJ1-3	NA	CASRDGGTGNTIYF	TGTGCCAGCAGAGACGGGGGAACTGGAAACACCATATATTTT
TRBD1	TRBV11-2	TRBJ1-3	NA	CASSHPRGGQGTPTF	TGTGCCAGCAGCCATCCTAGGGGGGGACAGGGGACGCCGACGTTT
NA	TRBV28	TRBJ1-3	NA	CASSSPITGNTIYF	TGTGCCAGCAGTTCCCCTATAACGGGAAACACCATATATTTT
TRBD1	TRBV7-9	TRBJ2-1	NA	CASNDRTGSEQFF	TGTGCCAGCAACGACAGGACAGGGAGTGAGCAGTTCTTC
NA	TRBV4-1	TRBJ1-1	NA	CASSYITGQAFF	TGCGCCAGCAGCTATATCACAGGGCAGGCTTTCTTT
NA	TRBV2	TRBJ1-6	NA	CASSEEGHRNSPLHF	TGTGCCAGCAGTGAAGAAGGACACAGAAATTCACCCCTCCACTTT
TRBD1	TRBV11-2	TRBJ2-1	NA	CASSSISGRGGQGFF	TGTGCCAGCAGCTCCATTTCGGGGAGAGGGGGCCAAGGATTCTTC
TRBD2	TRBV5-4	TRBJ2-3	NA	CASSFAGGQRDTQYF	TGTGCCAGCAGCTTCGCGGGGGGCCAGCGGGATACGCAGTATTTT
NA	TRBV5-1	TRBJ2-5	NA	CASSLERRAETQYF	TGCGCCAGCAGCTTGGAGAGGAGGGCGGAGACCCAGTACTTC
TRBD2	TRBV2	TRBJ2-3	NA	CASSLVSWRTSGTDTQYF	TGTGCCAGCAGCCTCGTTTCCTGGAGGACTAGCGGCACAGATACGCAGTATTTT
TRBD2	TRBV29-1	TRBJ2-5	NA	CSVSTSGETQYF	TGCAGCGTCTCGACTAGCGGAGAGACCCAGTACTTC
NA	TRBV27	TRBJ2-3	NA	CASSILARTDTQYF	TGTGCCAGCAGTATCCTAGCACGCACAGATACGCAGTATTTT
NA	TRBV11-2	TRBJ1-6	few	CASSLTDNSPLHF	TGTGCCAGCAGCTTGACAGATAATTCACCCCTCCACTTT
TRBD2	TRBV27	TRBJ2-5	once	CASSLLAGEETQYF	TGTGCCAGCAGTTTACTAGCGGGAGAAGAGACCCAGTACTTC
NA	TRBV12-5	TRBJ1-1	NA	CASGLRGGTEAFF	TGTGCTAGTGGTTTGAGGGGAGGCACTGAAGCTTTCTTT